This is a list of T cell receptor beta chains from one sample in a study of tumor-infiltrating lymphocytes in primary liver carcinoma. TCRdb recomputed calls from the multiplex PCR reads with MiXCR, one row per CDR3 protein. The table has some 120,000 distinct CDR3 sequences, 50% to 65% seen once. Sequenced sample: liver tumor tissue from sampling region 1. The receptor source for this set is a woman aged 60-70 years with primary liver carcinoma and hepatitis B virus infection. Each CDR3 is given with its conserved first and last residue. Fields, in order: clone size, CDR3 length, D gene, J gene, V gene, CDR3 protein, CDR3 DNA. A D gene is named only where the DNA matches it firmly. Clone size is shown for a subset of rows, as once, few, many or a class of expanded clone.

many	13	NA	TRBJ1-2	TRBV10-3	CAISDGIGYGYTF	TGTGCCATCAGTGATGGTATCGGCTATGGCTACACCTTC
NA	17	NA	TRBJ1-1	TRBV7-8	CASSPLRSRVPNSEAFF	TGTGCCAGCAGCCCACTACGGAGCAGGGTACCGAACTCTGAAGCTTTCTTT
NA	13	NA	TRBJ1-2	TRBV20-1	CSARPGALAGYTF	TGCAGTGCTAGACCAGGGGCCCTTGCTGGCTACACCTTC
NA	15	TRBD2	TRBJ2-1	TRBV28	CVSTTIGRVNNEQFF	TGTGTCAGCACCACTATCGGGAGGGTGAACAATGAGCAGTTCTTC
many	15	TRBD2	TRBJ2-7	TRBV12-3/TRBV12-4	CASSFHLAGAGEQYF	TGTGCCAGCAGTTTCCATTTAGCGGGAGCAGGCGAGCAGTACTTC
NA	18	NA	TRBJ2-7	TRBV21-1	CASSKAWTSGKMGFEQYF	TGTGCCAGCAGCAAAGCTTGGACTAGCGGGAAGATGGGCTTCGAGCAGTACTTC
NA	13	NA	TRBJ2-3	TRBV11-2	CASRLDRGDTRYF	TGTGCCAGCCGCTTAGACCGAGGAGATACGCGGTATTTT
NA	13	NA	TRBJ1-5	TRBV28	CATSRTVRQPQHF	TGTGCCACCAGTCGGACGGTGAGGCAGCCCCAGCATTTT
NA	18	NA	TRBJ1-1	TRBV11-2	CDNSLHARGASRNTEAFF	TGTGACAACAGCTTACATGCCCGGGGGGCCTCGAGGAATACTGAAGCTTTCTTT
many	16	TRBD2	TRBJ2-3	TRBV11-2	CASSPVAGVSTDTQYF	TGTGCCAGCAGCCCCGTAGCGGGAGTGAGCACAGATACGCAGTATTTT
once	16	NA	TRBJ2-3	TRBV11-2	CASSSLKGGSADTQYF	TGCGCCAGCAGCTCCTTGAAGGGGGGGAGCGCAGATACGCAGTATTTT
many	15	TRBD2	TRBJ2-1	TRBV11-2	CASSFTSGRYNEQFF	TGTGCCAGCAGCTTCACTAGCGGAAGGTACAATGAGCAGTTCTTC
once	16	NA	TRBJ2-7	TRBV6-1	CASSESPAGMLYGQYF	TGTGCCAGCAGTGAAAGTCCGGCAGGGATGCTCTACGGACAGTACTTC
few	14	NA	TRBJ1-5	TRBV4-1	CASSQDLRRPPWHF	TGCGCCAGCAGCCAAGATTTGCGTAGGCCCCCGTGGCATTTT
few	15	NA	TRBJ2-1	TRBV29-1	CSVEGLRGVDDEQFF	TGCAGCGTTGAGGGATTGAGAGGGGTGGATGATGAGCAGTTCTTC
few	14	TRBD2	TRBJ2-3	TRBV30	CAWNQAGQADTQYF	TGTGCCTGGAACCAAGCGGGGCAGGCAGATACGCAGTATTTT
many	12	NA	TRBJ1-5	TRBV6-5	CASRQGGQPQHF	TGTGCCAGCAGACAGGGTGGTCAGCCCCAGCATTTT
many	15	TRBD2	TRBJ2-4	TRBV6-5	CASSYLAGDGNIQYF	TGTGCCAGCAGTTACCTAGCGGGAGACGGGAACATTCAGTACTTC
NA	13	NA	TRBJ1-1	TRBV6-5	CASSQEVNTGAFF	TGTGCCAGCAGTCAAGAGGTGAACACTGGAGCTTTCTTT
few	14	NA	TRBJ1-1	TRBV5-6	CASSLGRTWGEAFF	TGTGCCAGCAGCTTGGGACGGACATGGGGAGAAGCTTTCTTT
NA	17	TRBD2	TRBJ2-1	TRBV6-6	CASSSSGGRRGIDEQFF	TGTGCCAGCAGTTCGTCCGGGGGGAGGAGGGGAATCGATGAGCAGTTCTTC
NA	15	NA	TRBJ2-3	TRBV6-6	CASSSQDYYTDTQYF	TGTGCCAGCAGTTCTCAGGACTACTACACAGATACGCAGTATTTT
few	17	TRBD1	TRBJ1-4	TRBV28	CASSALTGANSNEKLFF	TGTGCCAGCAGTGCCCTGACAGGGGCGAACTCTAATGAAAAACTGTTTTTT
NA	18	TRBD1	TRBJ1-1	TRBV6-4	CASSQTVRQGGANTEAFF	TGTGCCAGCAGCCAAACGGTCAGACAGGGCGGGGCGAACACTGAAGCTTTCTTT
once	15	NA	TRBJ2-3	TRBV29-1	CSVHSGASNLYTQYF	TGCAGCGTTCACTCGGGGGCGTCTAACCTCTATACGCAGTATTTT
NA	15	NA	TRBJ2-7	TRBV6-1	CASSEPGGSTYEQYF	TGTGCCAGCAGTGAGCCTGGCGGTAGCACCTACGAGCAGTACTTC
many	15	NA	TRBJ2-7	TRBV14	CASSLTPGQHYEQYF	TGTGCCAGCAGCCTAACACCCGGACAGCACTACGAGCAGTACTTC
few	12	NA	TRBJ2-3	TRBV7-9	CASSYFVDTQYF	TGTGCCAGCAGCTATTTTGTAGATACGCAGTATTTT
NA	18	NA	TRBJ2-4	TRBV4-2	CVSSQSYTTGTAKNIQYF	TGTGTCAGCAGTCAATCCTACACAACAGGGACAGCCAAAAACATTCAGTACTTC
NA	14	TRBD2	TRBJ2-1	TRBV11-2	CARSWTSGKGEQFF	TGTGCCCGCAGCTGGACTAGCGGGAAGGGTGAGCAGTTCTTC
once	14	NA	TRBJ2-1	TRBV11-1	CASSPDYANNEQFF	TGTGCCAGCAGCCCCGACTACGCGAATAATGAGCAGTTCTTC
NA	15	NA	TRBJ2-3	TRBV30	CAWSFEGFSTYTQYF	TGTGCCTGGAGTTTCGAGGGATTCTCCACATATACGCAGTATTTT
NA	15	NA	TRBJ1-6	TRBV11-2	CASSLYRRGRSPLHF	TGTGCCAGCAGCTTATATCGGAGGGGAAGATCGCCCCTCCACTTT
NA	14	NA	TRBJ2-7	TRBV29-1	CSVEGGAAANQQYF	TGCAGCGTCGAGGGGGGCGCTGCAGCCAACCAGCAGTACTTC
NA	15	TRBD2	TRBJ2-3	TRBV6-1	CASRTSGTSTDTQYF	TGTGCCAGTCGGACAAGCGGGACTAGCACAGATACGCAGTATTTT
NA	17	NA	TRBJ2-6	TRBV7-9	CASNFRDTTSGANVLTF	TGTGCCAGCAACTTTCGTGACACCACCTCTGGGGCCAACGTCCTGACTTTC
NA	17	TRBD2	TRBJ2-5	TRBV5-1	CVSSSGRGSGRSETQYF	TGCGTCAGCAGCTCCGGCAGGGGTAGCGGGAGGTCAGAGACCCAGTACTTC
many	13	NA	TRBJ1-6	TRBV12-3/TRBV12-4	CASRIGGPGPLHF	TGTGCCAGCAGGATAGGGGGGCCGGGACCCCTCCACTTT
many	15	TRBD1	TRBJ1-5	TRBV12-3/TRBV12-4	CASRGQGGVRQPQHF	TGTGCCAGCAGGGGACAGGGCGGAGTGAGGCAGCCCCAGCATTTT
NA	17	TRBD1	TRBJ1-2	TRBV5-1	CASSLAGTGTSNYGYTF	TGCGCCAGCAGCTTGGCCGGGACAGGGACTTCTAACTATGGCTACACCTTC
NA	17	NA	TRBJ2-1	TRBV6-1	CASGEESRGDLRNEQFF	TGTGCCAGCGGTGAAGAATCCAGGGGCGATCTTCGAAATGAGCAGTTCTTC
once	15	TRBD1	TRBJ2-7	TRBV11-3	CASSHGTGVNYEQYF	TGTGCCAGCAGCCACGGGACAGGGGTCAACTACGAGCAGTATTTC